This entry concerns a single T cell receptor beta chain. The assay was immunoSEQ multiplex PCR, and TCRdb's table has in-frame clones only and misses some. The sample includes roughly 100,000 clones, approximately 84% of them seen just once. These data belong to a study of blood T cell repertoires in COVID-19. Germline lookup yields CDR1 GTSNPN and CDR2 SVGIG (reference sequence). The germline V and J ends were trimmed by 4 bases and 0 bases, with 13 bases remaining between them. The CDR3 is 14 residues long. Sequencing input: peripheral blood. This rearrangement joins TRBV30 to TRBJ2-7; tentative D call: TRBD1 (5 bases). This sequence was found in a woman in her sixties or seventies with acute or convalescent COVID-19. In DNA form, the CDR3 reads TGTGCCTGGACGGGTCGCAGGGACTCCTACGAGCAGTACTTC. Encoded protein: CAWTGRRDSYEQYF.